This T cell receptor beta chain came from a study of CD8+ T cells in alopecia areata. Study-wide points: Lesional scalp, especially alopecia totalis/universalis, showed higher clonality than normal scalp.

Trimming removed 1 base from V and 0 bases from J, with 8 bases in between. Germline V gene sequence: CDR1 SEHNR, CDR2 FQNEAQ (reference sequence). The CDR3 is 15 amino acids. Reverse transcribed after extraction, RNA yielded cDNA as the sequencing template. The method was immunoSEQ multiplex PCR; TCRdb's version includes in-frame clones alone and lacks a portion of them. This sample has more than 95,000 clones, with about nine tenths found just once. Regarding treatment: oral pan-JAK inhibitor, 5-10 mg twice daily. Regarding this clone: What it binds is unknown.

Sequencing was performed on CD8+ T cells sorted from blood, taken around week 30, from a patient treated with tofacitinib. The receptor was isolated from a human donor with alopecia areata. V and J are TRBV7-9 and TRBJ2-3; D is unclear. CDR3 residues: CASSLDLGSTDTQYF. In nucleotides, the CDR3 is TGTGCCAGCAGCTTAGATTTAGGGAGCACAGATACGCAGTATTTT.